This paragraph reports one TCR beta chain. Its antigen is unknown. No qualities accompany the bases; no much larger clone lies one base away. Reading the label with the study, this specimen's time point is: about 28 days (+/-7) after the second vaccine dose. AZD1222 recipients whose second dose came at about 4 weeks and those whose second dose came at about 12 weeks were combined into one group, since spike-specific TCR depth and breadth did not differ between the two schedules. Vaccinee samples were obtained from the UK trials COV001 and COV002, which included a single-blind randomized controlled phase 2/3 trial of AZD1222 (ChAdOx1 nCoV-19) in healthy adults. For TCRbeta chain sequencing, PBMC samples from trial participants were taken at day 0 and at day 28 after the second dose. These data come from a study of T cell responses to AZD1222 COVID-19 vaccine (dated by TCRdb to the early 2020s). Regarding the research as a whole: TCR sequencing covered 233 trial participants: 200 to 220 given two doses of AZD1222 and 26 given two doses of MenACWY control vaccine. Enrollment into the trials was organized by age into subgroups of 18-55, 56-69 and 70-plus years, and those subgroups contained about 150, 27 and 61 TCR-sequenced participants, respectively. Results and caveats for the whole study, not just this receptor: Conclusions about previously exposed vaccinees are limited because only a handful of AZD1222 recipients were SARS-CoV-2 seropositive at baseline. Most participants were white British and females outnumbered males, and the authors suggested that clonal diversity may have been underestimated. After two AZD1222 doses, both the breadth and the depth of spike-specific TCRs were significantly higher than at day 0 and than in MenACWY recipients. Vaccine-associated CD4 TCRs spanned the whole spike protein, with dominant responses in regions 160-218 and 743-854. The 56-69-year group was small, and its depth increase did not reach significance, likely because of low power. Reportedly, close to half of the unique spike-specific TCRs recognized epitopes lying outside the regions that are mutated in the B.1.351 and B.1.1.7 variants. No day 14 peak-response samples were available, so repertoires were characterized only after the peak T cell response.

Reading from cysteine to phenylalanine, the CDR3 counts 13 amino acids. Here the CDR3 DNA is all that survives: 39 bases in frame from base 1. At the junction V is shortened by 4 bases and J by 1 base; bases outside the gene matches: 1. CDR1 and CDR2 are drawn from the germline V gene (reference sequence): LNHDA, SQIVND. The CDR3 regions of human TCRbeta chains were analyzed by immunosequencing. As for the authors' bioinformatics: Repertoire TCRs were checked for matches against a reference library of SARS-CoV-2-specific TCRs that had been generated using the MIRA antigen-specificity platform. Breadth was defined as the fraction of unique TCRs that were SARS-CoV-2-associated, and depth was defined as the fraction of total T cells that were SARS-CoV-2-associated. Using the MIRA data, each spike-specific TCR was assigned both to the spike region to which the TCR was reactive and to a CD4 or CD8 class. Log10-transformed breadth and depth values were compared by one-way ANOVA with Sidak's multiple comparisons tests. TCRdb holds this immuneACCESS table with in-frame rearrangements only. Some clones are missing; in checked studies, unresolved V genes explain under half, and the rest has no known cause. The V and J calls and clone size are taken from that table; D and trimming were inferred from the DNA. Within this sample are approximately 140,000 clones, with roughly nine tenths of them counted one time only. About 3.6% of the sample belongs to the ten largest clones.

The sample consisted of peripheral blood, taken 28 days after the second AZD1222 dose. The chain was built from TRBV19 and TRBJ2-7; TRBD2 agrees with 7 junctional bases. The receptor comes from an adult who received the AZD1222 COVID-19 vaccine. The CDR3 is CASSREGSYEQYF. The nucleotides are TGTGCCAGTAGTAGGGAGGGGTCCTACGAGCAGTACTTC.